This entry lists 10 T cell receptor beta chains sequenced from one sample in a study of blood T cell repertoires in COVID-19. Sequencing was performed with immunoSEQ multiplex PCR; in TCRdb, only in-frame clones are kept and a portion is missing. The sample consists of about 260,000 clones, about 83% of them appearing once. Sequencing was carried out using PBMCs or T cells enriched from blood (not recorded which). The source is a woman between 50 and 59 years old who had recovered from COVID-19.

CDR3 amino acids: CASSRDGKTMSSTEAFF. The CDR3 DNA follows: TGCGCCAGCAGCAGAGACGGGAAAACGATGTCGAGCACTGAAGCTTTCTTT. V usage is TRBV4-3 and J usage is TRBJ1-1; D not resolved. Trimming stripped 5 bases from V and 4 bases from J, with 23 bases between. In germline, CDR1 is LGHNA, CDR2 YSLEER. CDR3 length: 17 amino acids.

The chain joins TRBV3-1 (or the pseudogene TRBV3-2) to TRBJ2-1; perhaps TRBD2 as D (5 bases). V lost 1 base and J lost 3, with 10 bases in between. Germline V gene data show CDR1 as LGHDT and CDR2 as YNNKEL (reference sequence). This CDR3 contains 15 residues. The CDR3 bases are TGTGCCAGCAGCCAAGTCGAGCGGAACTACAATGAGCAGTTCTTC. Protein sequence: CASSQVERNYNEQFF.

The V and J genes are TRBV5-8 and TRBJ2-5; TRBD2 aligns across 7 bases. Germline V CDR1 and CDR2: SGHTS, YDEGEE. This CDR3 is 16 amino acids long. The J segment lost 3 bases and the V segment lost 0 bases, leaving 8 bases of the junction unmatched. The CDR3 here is CASSLDGLAEKETQYF. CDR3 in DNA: TGTGCCAGCAGCTTGGACGGGCTAGCGGAAAAAGAGACCCAGTACTTC.

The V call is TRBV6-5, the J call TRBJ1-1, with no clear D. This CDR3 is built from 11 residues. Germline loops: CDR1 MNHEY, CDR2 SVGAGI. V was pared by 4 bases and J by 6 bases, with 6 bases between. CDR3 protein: CASSWRAEAFF. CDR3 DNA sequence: TGTGCCAGCAGTTGGAGGGCTGAAGCTTTCTTT.

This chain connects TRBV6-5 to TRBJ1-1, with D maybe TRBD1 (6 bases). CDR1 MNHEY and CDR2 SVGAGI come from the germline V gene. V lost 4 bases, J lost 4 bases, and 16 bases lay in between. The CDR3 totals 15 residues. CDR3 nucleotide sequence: TGTGCCAGCAGTTCCGTACAGGGTCGGGCCACTGAAGCTTTCTTT. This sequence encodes CASSSVQGRATEAFF.

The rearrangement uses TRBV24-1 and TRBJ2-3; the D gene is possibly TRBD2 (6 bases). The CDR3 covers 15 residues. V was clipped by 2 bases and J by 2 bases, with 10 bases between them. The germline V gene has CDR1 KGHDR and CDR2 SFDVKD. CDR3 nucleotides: TGTGCCACCAGTGATTCGCGGGGCCCCACAGATACGCAGTATTTT. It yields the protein CATSDSRGPTDTQYF.

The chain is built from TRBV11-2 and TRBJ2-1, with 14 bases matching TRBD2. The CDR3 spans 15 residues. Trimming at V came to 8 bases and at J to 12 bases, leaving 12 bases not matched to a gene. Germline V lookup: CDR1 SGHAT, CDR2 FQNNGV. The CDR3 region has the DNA TGTGCCAGCGGACCGGGGACTAGCGGGGGTCTTGGGCAGTTCTTC. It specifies CASGPGTSGGLGQFF.

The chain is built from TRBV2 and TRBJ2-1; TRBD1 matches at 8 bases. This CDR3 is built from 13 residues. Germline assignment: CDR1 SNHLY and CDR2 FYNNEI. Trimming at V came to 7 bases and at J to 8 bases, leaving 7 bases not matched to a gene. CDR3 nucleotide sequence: TGTGCCAGCATGGGGGACAGGTCGCATGAGCAGTTCTTC. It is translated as CASMGDRSHEQFF.

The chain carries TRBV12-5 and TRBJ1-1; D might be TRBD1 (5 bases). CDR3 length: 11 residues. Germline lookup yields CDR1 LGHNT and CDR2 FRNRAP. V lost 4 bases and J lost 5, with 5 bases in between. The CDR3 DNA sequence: TGTGCTAGTGGTTCAGGGACTGAAGCTTTCTTT. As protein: CASGSGTEAFF. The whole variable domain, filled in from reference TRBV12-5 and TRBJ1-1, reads DARVTQTPRHKVTEMGQEVTMRCQPILGHNTVFWYRQTMMQGLELLAYFRNRAPLDDSGMPKDRFSAEMPDATLATLKIQPSEPRDSAVYFCASGSGTEAFFGQGTRLTVV.

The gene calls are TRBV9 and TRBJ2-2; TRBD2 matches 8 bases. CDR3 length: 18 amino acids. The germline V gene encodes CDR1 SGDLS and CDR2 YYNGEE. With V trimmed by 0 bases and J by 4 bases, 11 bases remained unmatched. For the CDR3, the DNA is TGTGCCAGCAGCGTAGAAGGCTCTGGCGGGGGGCCCACCGGGGAGCTGTTTTTT. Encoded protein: CASSVEGSGGGPTGELFF.